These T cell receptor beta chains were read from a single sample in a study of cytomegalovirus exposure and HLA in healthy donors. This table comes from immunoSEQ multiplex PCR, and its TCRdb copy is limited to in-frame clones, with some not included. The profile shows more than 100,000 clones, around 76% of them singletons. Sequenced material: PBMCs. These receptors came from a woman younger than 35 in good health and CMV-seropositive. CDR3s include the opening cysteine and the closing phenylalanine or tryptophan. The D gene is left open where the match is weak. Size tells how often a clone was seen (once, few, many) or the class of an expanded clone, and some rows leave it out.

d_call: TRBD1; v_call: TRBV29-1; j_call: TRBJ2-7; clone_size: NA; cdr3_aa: CSVIGSIRDRRVDEQYF; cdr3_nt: TGCAGCGTTATAGGGTCGATTCGGGACAGGAGAGTGGACGAGCAGTACTTC
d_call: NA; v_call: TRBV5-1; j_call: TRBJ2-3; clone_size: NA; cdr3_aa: CASSFRGWSTDTQYF; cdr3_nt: TGCGCCAGCAGCTTCAGGGGCTGGAGCACAGATACGCAGTATTTT
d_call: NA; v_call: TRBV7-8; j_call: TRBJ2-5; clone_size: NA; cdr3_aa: CASSLGGIETQYF; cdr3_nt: TGTGCCAGCAGCTTAGGAGGGATTGAGACCCAGTACTTC
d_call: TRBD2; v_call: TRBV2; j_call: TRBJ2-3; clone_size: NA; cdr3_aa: CATQGGAGGLISTDTQYF; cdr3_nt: TGTGCCACGCAGGGCGGGGCGGGGGGGCTTATTAGCACAGATACGCAGTATTTT
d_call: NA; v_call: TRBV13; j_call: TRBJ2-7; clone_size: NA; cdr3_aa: CASSPPVPSSEQYF; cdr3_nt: TGTGCCAGCAGCCCCCCCGTCCCTTCCTCCGAGCAGTACTTC
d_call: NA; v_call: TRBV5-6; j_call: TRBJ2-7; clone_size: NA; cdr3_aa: CASSPMGGTSYYEQYF; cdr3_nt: TGTGCCAGCAGCCCTATGGGAGGAACTAGCTATTACGAGCAGTACTTC
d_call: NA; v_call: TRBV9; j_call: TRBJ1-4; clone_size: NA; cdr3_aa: CASSVEEGEKLFF; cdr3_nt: TGTGCCAGCAGCGTAGAGGAGGGTGAAAAACTGTTTTTT
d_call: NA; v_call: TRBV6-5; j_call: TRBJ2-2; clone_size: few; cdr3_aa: CASSRRRGNTGELFF; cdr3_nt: TGTGCCAGCAGCCGTCGGAGGGGGAACACCGGGGAGCTGTTTTTT
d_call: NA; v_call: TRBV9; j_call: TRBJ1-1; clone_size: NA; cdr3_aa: CASSARPGATEAFF; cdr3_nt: TGTGCCAGCAGCGCCCGCCCAGGGGCTACTGAAGCTTTCTTT
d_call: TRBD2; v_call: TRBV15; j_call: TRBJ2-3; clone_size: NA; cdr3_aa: CATSREGLAGGGDTQYF; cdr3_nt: TGTGCCACCAGCAGAGAGGGACTAGCGGGAGGTGGAGATACGCAGTATTTT
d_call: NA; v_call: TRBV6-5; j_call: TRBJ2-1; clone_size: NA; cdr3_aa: CASSYVLGGRGEQFF; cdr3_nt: TGTGCCAGCAGTTACGTGCTGGGCGGGCGGGGTGAGCAGTTCTTC
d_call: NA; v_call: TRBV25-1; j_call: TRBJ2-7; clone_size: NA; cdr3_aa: CASSVQGYEQYF; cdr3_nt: TGTGCCAGCAGTGTTCAGGGTTACGAGCAGTACTTC
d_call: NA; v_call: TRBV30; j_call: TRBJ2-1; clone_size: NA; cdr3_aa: CAWSYLGGNEQFF; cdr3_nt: TGTGCCTGGAGTTACCTTGGGGGGAATGAGCAGTTCTTC
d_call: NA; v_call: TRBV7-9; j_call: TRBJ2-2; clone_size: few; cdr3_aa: CAEEPDSLRLGELFF; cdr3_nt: TGTGCCGAGGAACCCGACAGCCTTAGGCTTGGGGAGCTGTTTTTT
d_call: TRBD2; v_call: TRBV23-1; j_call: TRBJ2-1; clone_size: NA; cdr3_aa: CASSQMTSGRASAQFF; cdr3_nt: TGCGCCAGCAGTCAAATGACTAGCGGGAGGGCCTCAGCGCAGTTCTTC
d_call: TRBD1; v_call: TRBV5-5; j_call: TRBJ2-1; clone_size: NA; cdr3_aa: CASTRTGGYNEQFF; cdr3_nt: TGTGCCAGCACGCGGACAGGGGGCTACAATGAGCAGTTCTTC
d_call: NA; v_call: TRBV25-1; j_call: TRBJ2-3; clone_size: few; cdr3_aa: CASSESKKPGATDTQYF; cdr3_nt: TGTGCCAGCAGTGAATCTAAGAAGCCAGGGGCGACAGATACGCAGTATTTT
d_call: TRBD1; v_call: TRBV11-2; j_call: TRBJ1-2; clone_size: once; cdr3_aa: CASSFRGAGQGGNSYGYTF; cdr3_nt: TGTGCCAGCAGCTTCCGGGGTGCGGGACAGGGGGGCAATAGCTATGGCTACACCTTC
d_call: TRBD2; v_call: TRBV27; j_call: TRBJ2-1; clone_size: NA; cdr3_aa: CASKSLSTSGGPSSYNEQFF; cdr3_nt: TGTGCCAGCAAATCCCTCTCGACTAGCGGGGGGCCCAGCTCCTACAATGAGCAGTTCTTC
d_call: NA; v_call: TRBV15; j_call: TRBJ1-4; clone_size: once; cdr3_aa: CATSPGGRKKLFF; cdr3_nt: TGTGCCACCAGCCCCGGAGGGAGGAAAAAACTGTTTTTT
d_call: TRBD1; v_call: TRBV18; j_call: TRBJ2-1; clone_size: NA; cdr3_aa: CASSPRTGGKNEQFF; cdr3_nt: TGTGCCAGCTCACCGAGGACAGGGGGCAAAAATGAGCAGTTCTTC
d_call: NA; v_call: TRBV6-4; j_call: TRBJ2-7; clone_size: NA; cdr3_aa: CASSVQRGSEQYF; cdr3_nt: TGTGCCAGCAGTGTCCAACGGGGGAGCGAGCAGTACTTC
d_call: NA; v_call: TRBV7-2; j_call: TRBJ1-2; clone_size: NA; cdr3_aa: CASTGLKGGRWLYGYTF; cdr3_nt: TGTGCCAGCACGGGGCTGAAGGGAGGCCGCTGGCTTTATGGCTACACCTTC
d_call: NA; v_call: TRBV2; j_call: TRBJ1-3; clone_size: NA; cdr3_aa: CASSDRSSGNTIYF; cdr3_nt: TGTGCCAGCAGTGACCGCAGCTCTGGAAACACCATATATTTT
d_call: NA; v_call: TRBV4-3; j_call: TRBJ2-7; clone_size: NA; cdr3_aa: CASSRDGTSSYEQYF; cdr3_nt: TGCGCCAGCAGCCGAGATGGTACCAGCTCCTACGAGCAGTACTTC
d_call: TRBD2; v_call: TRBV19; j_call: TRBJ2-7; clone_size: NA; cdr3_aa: CASSMRGTRYEQYF; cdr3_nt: TGTGCCAGTAGTATGCGGGGGACCCGCTACGAGCAGTACTTC
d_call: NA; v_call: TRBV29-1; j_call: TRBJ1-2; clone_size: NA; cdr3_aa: CSVLNRNYGYTF; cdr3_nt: TGCAGCGTTCTGAACAGAAACTATGGCTACACCTTC
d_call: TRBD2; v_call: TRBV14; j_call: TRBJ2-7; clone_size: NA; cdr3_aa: CEASGGGSSYEQYF; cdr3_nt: TGTGAGGCTAGCGGGGGGGGGAGCTCCTACGAGCAGTACTTC
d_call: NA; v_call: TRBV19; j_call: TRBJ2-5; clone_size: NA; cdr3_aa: CASSGGGTSRETQYF; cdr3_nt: TGTGCCAGTTCGGGGGGCGGGACTTCTCGGGAGACCCAGTACTTC
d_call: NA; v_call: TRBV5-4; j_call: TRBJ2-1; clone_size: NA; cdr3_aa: CASSSTFEQFF; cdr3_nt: TGTGCCAGCAGCTCGACTTTTGAGCAGTTCTTC
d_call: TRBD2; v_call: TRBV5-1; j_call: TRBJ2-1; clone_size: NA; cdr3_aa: CASSHQRGGLTSEQFF; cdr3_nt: TGCGCCAGCAGCCACCAGCGGGGGGGCCTTACGTCTGAGCAGTTCTTC
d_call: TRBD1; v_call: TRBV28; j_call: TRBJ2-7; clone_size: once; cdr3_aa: CASSPISGQGSFTDYEQYF; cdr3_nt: TGTGCCAGCAGCCCGATCTCAGGACAGGGGTCATTTACAGACTACGAGCAGTACTTC
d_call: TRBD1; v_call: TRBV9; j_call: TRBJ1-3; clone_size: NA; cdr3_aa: CASSTGAGGNTIYF; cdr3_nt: TGTGCCAGCTCCACAGGGGCCGGTGGAAACACCATATATTTT
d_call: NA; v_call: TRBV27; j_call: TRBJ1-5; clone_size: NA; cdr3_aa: CASSPIPYSNQPQHF; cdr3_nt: TGTGCCAGCAGTCCCATCCCCTATAGCAATCAGCCCCAGCATTTT
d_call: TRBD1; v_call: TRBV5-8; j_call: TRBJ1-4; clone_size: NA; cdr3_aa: CASSLSDRANEKLFF; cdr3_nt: TGTGCCAGCAGCTTGTCGGACAGGGCTAATGAAAAACTGTTTTTT
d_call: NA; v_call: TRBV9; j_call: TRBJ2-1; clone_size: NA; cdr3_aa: CASSVASFNEQFF; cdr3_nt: TGTGCCAGCAGCGTAGCTAGCTTTAATGAGCAGTTCTTC
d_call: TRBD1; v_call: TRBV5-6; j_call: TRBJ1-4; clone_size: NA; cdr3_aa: CASSFKDRVEKLFF; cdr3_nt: TGTGCCAGCAGCTTTAAGGACAGGGTTGAAAAACTGTTTTTT
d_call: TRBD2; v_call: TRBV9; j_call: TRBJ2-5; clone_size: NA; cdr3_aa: CASSAGSSGGARETQYF; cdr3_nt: TGTGCCAGCAGCGCTGGGTCTAGCGGGGGGGCAAGGGAGACCCAGTACTTC
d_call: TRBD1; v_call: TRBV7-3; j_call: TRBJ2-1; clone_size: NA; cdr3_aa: CASSPAGGQGARTYNEQFF; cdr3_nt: TGTGCCAGCAGCCCGGCAGGGGGGCAGGGGGCAAGGACCTACAATGAGCAGTTCTTC
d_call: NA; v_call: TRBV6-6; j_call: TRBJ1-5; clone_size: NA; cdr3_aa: CASSPRQVVSNQPQHF; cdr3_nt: TGTGCCAGCAGTCCTCGACAGGTGGTCAGCAATCAGCCCCAGCATTTT
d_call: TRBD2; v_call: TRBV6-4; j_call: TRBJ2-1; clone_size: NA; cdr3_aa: CASSDAGTSHNEQFF; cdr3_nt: TGTGCCAGCAGTGACGCCGGGACTAGCCACAATGAGCAGTTCTTC
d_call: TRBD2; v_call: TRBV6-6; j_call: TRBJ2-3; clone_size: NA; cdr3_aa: CASSYDGTSGTDTQYF; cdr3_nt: TGTGCCAGCAGTTACGATGGGACTAGTGGCACAGATACGCAGTATTTT
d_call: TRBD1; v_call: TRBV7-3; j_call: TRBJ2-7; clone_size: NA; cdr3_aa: CASSYRQGRGYEQYF; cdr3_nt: TGTGCCAGCAGCTATAGACAGGGCAGAGGCTACGAGCAGTACTTC
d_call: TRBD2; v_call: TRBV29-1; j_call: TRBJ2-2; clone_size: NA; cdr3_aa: CSAESGGATGELFF; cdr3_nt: TGCAGCGCCGAAAGCGGGGGGGCGACCGGGGAGCTGTTTTTT
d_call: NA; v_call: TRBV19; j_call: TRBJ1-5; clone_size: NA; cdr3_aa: CASSIADSHNQPQHF; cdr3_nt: TGTGCCAGTAGTATCGCCGACAGCCACAATCAGCCCCAGCATTTT
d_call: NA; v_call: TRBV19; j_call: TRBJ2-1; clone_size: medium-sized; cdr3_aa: CASSITYNEQFF; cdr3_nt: TGTGCCAGTAGTATCACTTACAATGAGCAGTTCTTC
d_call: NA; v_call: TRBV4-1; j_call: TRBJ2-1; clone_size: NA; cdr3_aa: CASSQGLTLFEQFF; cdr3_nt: TGCGCCAGCAGCCAAGGACTGACTCTTTTTGAGCAGTTCTTC
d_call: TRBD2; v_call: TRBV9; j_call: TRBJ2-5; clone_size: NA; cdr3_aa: CASSVMGGVGFQETQYF; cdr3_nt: TGTGCCAGCAGCGTAATGGGGGGGGTAGGTTTCCAGGAGACCCAGTACTTC
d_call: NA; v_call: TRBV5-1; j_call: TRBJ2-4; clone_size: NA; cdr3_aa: CASSLWRGKNIQYF; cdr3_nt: TGCGCCAGCAGCTTGTGGCGGGGCAAAAACATTCAGTACTTC
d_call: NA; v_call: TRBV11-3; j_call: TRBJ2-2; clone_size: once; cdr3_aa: CASSPNAGAGGELFF; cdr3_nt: TGTGCCAGCAGCCCTAACGCGGGGGCGGGCGGGGAGCTGTTTTTT
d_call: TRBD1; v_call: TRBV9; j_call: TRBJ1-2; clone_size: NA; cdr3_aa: CASSPSGTGTGGYTF; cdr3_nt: TGTGCCAGCAGCCCCTCCGGGACAGGGACCGGCGGCTACACCTTC
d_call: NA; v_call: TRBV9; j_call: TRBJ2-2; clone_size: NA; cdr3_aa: CASSTRLGTGELFF; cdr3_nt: TGTGCCAGCAGCACCCGACTTGGCACCGGGGAGCTGTTTTTT
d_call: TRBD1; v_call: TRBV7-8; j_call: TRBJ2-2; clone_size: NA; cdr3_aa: CAIRQGAQTGELFF; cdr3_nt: TGTGCCATCCGACAGGGGGCGCAAACCGGGGAGCTGTTTTTT
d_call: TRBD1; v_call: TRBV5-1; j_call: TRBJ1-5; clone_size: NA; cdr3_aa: CASSLEGAGGQPQHF; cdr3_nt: TGCGCCAGCAGCTTGGAGGGGGCCGGAGGTCAGCCCCAGCATTTT
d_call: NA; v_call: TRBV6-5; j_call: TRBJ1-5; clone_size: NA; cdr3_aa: CASSYSRGQPQHF; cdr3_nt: TGTGCCAGCAGTTACTCACGAGGCCAGCCCCAGCATTTT
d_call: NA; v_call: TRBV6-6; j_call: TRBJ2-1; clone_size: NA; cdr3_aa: CASSYSIARPNNEQFF; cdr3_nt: TGTGCCAGCAGTTACTCGATCGCGCGGCCCAACAATGAGCAGTTCTTC
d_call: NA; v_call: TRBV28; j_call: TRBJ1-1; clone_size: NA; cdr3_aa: CASSFLGGYTEAFF; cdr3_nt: TGTGCCAGCAGTTTCCTGGGGGGATACACTGAAGCTTTCTTT
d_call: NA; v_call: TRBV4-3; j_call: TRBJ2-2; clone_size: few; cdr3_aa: CASSQDVASVTNTGELFF; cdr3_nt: TGCGCCAGCAGCCAAGATGTAGCTAGCGTAACGAACACCGGGGAGCTGTTTTTT
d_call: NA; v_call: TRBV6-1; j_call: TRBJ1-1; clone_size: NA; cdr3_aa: CASSESGNKLNTEAFF; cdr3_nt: TGTGCCAGCAGTGAAAGCGGGAACAAGCTGAACACTGAAGCTTTCTTT
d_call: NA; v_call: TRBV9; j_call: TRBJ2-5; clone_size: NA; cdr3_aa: CASSVAGGFGETQYF; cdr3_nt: TGTGCCAGCAGCGTAGCGGGGGGCTTTGGAGAGACCCAGTACTTC